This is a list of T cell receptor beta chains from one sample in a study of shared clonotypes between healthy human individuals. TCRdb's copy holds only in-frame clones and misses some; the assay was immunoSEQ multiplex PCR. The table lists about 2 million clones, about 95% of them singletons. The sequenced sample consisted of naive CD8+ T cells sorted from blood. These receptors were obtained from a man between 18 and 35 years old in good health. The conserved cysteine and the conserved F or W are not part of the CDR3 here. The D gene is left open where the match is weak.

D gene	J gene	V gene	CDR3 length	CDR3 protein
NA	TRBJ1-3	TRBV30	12	AWSGLGSGNTIY
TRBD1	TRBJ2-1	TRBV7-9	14	ASSLVTGGVDNEQF
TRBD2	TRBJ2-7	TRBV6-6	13	ASSPSGRISYEQY
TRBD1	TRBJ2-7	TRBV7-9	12	ASSQGAALYEQY
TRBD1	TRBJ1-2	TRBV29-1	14	SCYGGQGIDNYGYT
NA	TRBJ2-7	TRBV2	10	ASSAWGYEQY
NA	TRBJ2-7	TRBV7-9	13	ASSGVKGSSYEQY
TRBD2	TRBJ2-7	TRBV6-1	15	ASSEVPLAGGLNEQY
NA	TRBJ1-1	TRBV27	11	ASSPGVNTEAF
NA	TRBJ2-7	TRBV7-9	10	ASSWGTNEQY
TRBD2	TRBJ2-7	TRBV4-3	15	ASSQGALLAGAYEQY
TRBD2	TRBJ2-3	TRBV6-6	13	ASSYSRGGASPQY
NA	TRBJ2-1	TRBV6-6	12	ASSYYQGGLEQF
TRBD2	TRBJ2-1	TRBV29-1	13	SVLSLVGLDNEQF
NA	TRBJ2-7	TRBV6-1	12	ASSVAGSGHEQY
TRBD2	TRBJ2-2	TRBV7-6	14	ASSRLTSGNTGELF
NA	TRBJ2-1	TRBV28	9	ASSFLREQF
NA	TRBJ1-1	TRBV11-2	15	ASSLPTGPVMNTEAF
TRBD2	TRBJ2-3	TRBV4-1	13	ASSPGTSGTDTQY
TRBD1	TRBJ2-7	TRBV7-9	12	ASSEPGTEYEQY
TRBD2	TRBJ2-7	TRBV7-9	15	ASSLGTPGLATYEQY